The next 11 T cell receptor beta chains were all read from a single sample in a study of control samples from healthy donors and cancer patients. Clones were read by immunoSEQ multiplex PCR, and TCRdb kept only the in-frame ones, dropping some. The profile covers 190,000 or so clones, with over 80% appearing a single time and roughly 1.6% taken by the ten largest. Sequencing was done on a sample of blood. The receptors shown here come from a man aged 18 to 30 in good health.

The rearrangement uses TRBV2 and TRBJ2-1; possibly TRBD2 for D (6 bases). This CDR3 is 15 amino acids long. CDR1 is SNHLY and CDR2 is FYNNEI in the germline V gene. The germline V and J ends were trimmed by 1 base and 6 bases, with 13 bases remaining between them. The CDR3 sequence is CASSEGRTIGNEQFF. For the CDR3, the DNA is TGTGCCAGCAGTGAAGGGCGGACTATAGGCAATGAGCAGTTCTTC.

The chain employs TRBV29-1 and TRBJ2-3, with D possibly matching TRBD2 (7 bases). The germline gives CDR1 SQVTM, CDR2 ANQGSEA. This CDR3 is 14 amino acids long. Written as DNA, the CDR3 is TGCAGTGCAAAGGGGGGGCGAGGCACAGATACGCAGTATTTT. Translated, it gives CSAKGGRGTDTQYF.

In its sample, this clone was seen once. The J gene is TRBJ1-1, the V gene TRBV28; tentative D call: TRBD1 (6 bases). Per the germline V gene, CDR1 is MDHEN and CDR2 is SYDVKM. Between the trimmed V and J ends, which lost 0 bases and 4 bases, there was a span of 12 bases. CDR3 length equals 15 residues. The DNA of the CDR3 is TGTGCCAGCAGTTTATGGAGGGGGGTAGGCACTGAAGCTTTCTTT. This sequence encodes CASSLWRGVGTEAFF.

This clone was seen a single time. The gene calls are TRBV12-3 or TRBV12-4 and TRBJ2-7; D is perhaps TRBD1 (6 bases). The CDR3 sequence is 13 residues long. Deletions cut 3 bases from V and 6 bases from J, with 12 bases between. CDR3 in DNA: TGTGCCAGCAGTTTGGCAGGGGTCGGCGAGCAGTACTTC. Amino acid sequence: CASSLAGVGEQYF.

The gene calls are TRBV19 and TRBJ1-1; D is unresolved. The germline V and J ends were trimmed by 4 bases and 1 base, with 7 bases remaining between them. Germline V gene lookup returns CDR1 LNHDA and CDR2 SQIVND (reference sequence). The CDR3 covers 13 residues. This chain's CDR3 is CASSRTANTEAFF. The CDR3 DNA is TGTGCCAGTAGTAGGACGGCGAACACTGAAGCTTTCTTT.

The chain has TRBV5-1 and TRBJ2-7, with 7 bases that match TRBD1. Trimming removed 4 bases from V and 2 bases from J; junction bases left unmatched: 3. Germline V gene lookup returns CDR1 SGHRS and CDR2 YFSETQ. The CDR3 has 13 residues. The CDR3 nucleotides are TGCGCCAGCAGCCCGACAGGGACCTACGAGCAGTACTTC. Translation: CASSPTGTYEQYF. Using reference TRBV5-1 and TRBJ2-7 for the parts outside the CDR3, the full variable domain is KAGVTQTPRYLIKTRGQQVTLSCSPISGHRSVSWYQQTPGQGLQFLFEYFSETQRNKGNFPGRFSGRQFSNSRSEMNVSTLELGDSALYLCASSPTGTYEQYFGPGTRLTVT.

This chain connects TRBV4-1 to TRBJ2-6; D possibly matches TRBD1 or TRBD2 (5 bases each). The CDR3 loop spans 16 amino acids. Trimming stripped 3 bases from V and 2 bases from J, with 11 bases between. The germline CDR1 and CDR2 sequences are MGHRA and YSYEKL. The CDR3 here is CASSHVGVAGANVLTF. The CDR3 DNA reads TGCGCCAGCAGCCACGTGGGGGTGGCTGGGGCCAACGTCCTGACTTTC.

The chain has TRBV7-9 and TRBJ1-1; 7 nucleotides align to TRBD1. The CDR3 is 12 residues long. Germline V gene data show CDR1 as SEHNR and CDR2 as FQNEAQ (reference sequence). The junction had 2 bases not matched to a gene; V was cut back by 5 bases and J by 5 bases. The CDR3 sequence: CASSHRGTEAFF. The CDR3 DNA reads as TGTGCCAGCAGCCACAGGGGTACTGAAGCTTTCTTT.

A single count supports this clone. This chain joins TRBV5-1 and TRBJ2-7, with D unresolved. The V and J ends lost 1 base and 5 bases respectively, with 10 bases between them. The length of the CDR3 is 13 residues. The germline V gene has CDR1 SGHRS and CDR2 YFSETQ. The CDR3 reads CASSLLREDEQYF. DNA for the CDR3: TGCGCCAGCAGCTTGCTAAGGGAAGACGAGCAGTACTTC.

DNA of the CDR3: TGTGCCAGCAGCCCCTTGGGACTAGCGGGGGGGAACACCGGGGAGCTGTTTTTT. Its translation is CASSPLGLAGGNTGELFF. This chain joins TRBV4-2 and TRBJ2-2, with 15 bases lining up with TRBD2. Germline V CDR1 and CDR2: LGHNA, YNFKEQ. V trimming: 4 bases; J trimming: 1 base; junction bases outside the gene matches: 4. This CDR3 comprises 18 residues.

The J gene is TRBJ1-2, the V gene TRBV6-1, with TRBD1 matching over 9 bases. CDR1 and CDR2 from the germline V gene are MNHNS and SASEGT. Trimming took 1 base from V and 10 from J; bases not matched to a gene: 7. This CDR3 is built from 14 residues. The CDR3 loop is CASSEDRGLFLYTF. As DNA, the CDR3 is TGTGCCAGCAGTGAAGACAGGGGGCTGTTCCTCTACACCTTC.